Listed below are T cell receptor beta chains from one sample, sequenced in a study of spatial heterogeneity in lung cancer. TCRdb re-called the 5' RACE reads with MiXCR, one entry per CDR3 protein. Found here are about 7,000 distinct CDR3 sequences, 10% to 15% of them singletons; the top ten hold around 8%. The starting material was lung tumor tissue, obtained at surgery. These TCRs come from a male donor with early-stage non-small cell lung cancer. Both conserved end residues are trimmed from each CDR3. Each record gives: V gene, D gene, J gene, CDR3 protein. A D gene is named only where the DNA matches it firmly.

>TRBV14|TRBD2|TRBJ2-2
ASSHVYGTSGTGELF
>TRBV7-9|TRBD1|TRBJ2-5
ASGKDRVQETQY
>TRBV4-1|TRBD1|TRBJ1-1
ASSSGQKENTEAF
>TRBV27|NA|TRBJ1-1
ASTQGGSATEAF
>TRBV5-4|NA|TRBJ1-2
ASSPALANYGYT
>TRBV28|NA|TRBJ1-4
ASSDRRGEKLF
>TRBV10-1|NA|TRBJ1-1
ASSEWTNTEAF
>TRBV6-6|NA|TRBJ2-5
ASYNSQETQY
>TRBV19|NA|TRBJ1-1
ASFKSHGGTEAF
>TRBV7-9|NA|TRBJ2-7
ASSLAGNSYEQY
>TRBV5-1|NA|TRBJ2-3
ASSLVGIQDDTQY